This T cell receptor beta chain was sequenced during a study of Graves' ophthalmopathy and Graves' hyperthyroidism. Study conclusions and caveats: Most thyroid clonotypes expanded beyond 0.001 frequency were also found in blood.

Enrollment excluded any patients with other autoimmune diseases, uncontrolled infections, pregnancy or lactation. As for this clonotype: What it binds is not known.

Using RNA transcripts, the TCR beta CDR3 regions were amplified. After a first-round RT-PCR with HTBI primers, a second-round multiplex PCR was run. TCRdb fed the multiplex PCR reads into MiXCR, producing one record per CDR3 protein. The sample lists 650,000 to 900,000 distinct CDR3 sequences, 35% to 50% occurring once. Germline assignment: CDR1 SNHLY and CDR2 FYNNEI. This CDR3 is 13 amino acids long. The ends were cut back, 6 bases at V and 1 base at J, with 9 bases in the middle. This TCR was recovered from an adult man with Graves' ophthalmopathy. The sequencing sample was made of peripheral blood. The V gene is TRBV2, the J gene TRBJ1-1; no reliable D call. The CDR3 is CASSQRWNTEAFF. CDR3 coding DNA: TGTGCCAGCAGCCAGAGATGGAACACTGAAGCTTTCTTT.